The 14 T cell receptor beta chains in this list originate from one sample, sequenced in a study of beta chain features in type 1 diabetes. Reverse transcription of all isolated RNA meant that expressed TCRB transcripts were sequenced. Sequencing used immunoSEQ multiplex PCR; TCRdb keeps in-frame clones, though not all of them. This sample has 110,000 to 150,000 clones, with about a tenth found just once. Sequences were obtained from central memory CD4+ T cells from blood. These receptors were taken from a woman aged 40-49 years in good health.

This clone has more than one count but fewer than ten. V gene TRBV5-4 combines with J gene TRBJ1-2; 7 nucleotides agree with TRBD1. Germline assignment: CDR1 SGHNT and CDR2 YYREEE (reference sequence). J gave up 5 bases and V 3 bases, and 7 bases lay outside the gene matches. The CDR3 is 14 amino acids. The CDR3 DNA is TGTGCCAGCAGCTCACCGGGACAGCATTATGGCTACACCTTC. This sequence encodes CASSSPGQHYGYTF.

The sample holds a few counts of this clone. This sequence joins TRBV7-2 and TRBJ2-5; 10 bases fit TRBD2. Germline values: CDR1 SGHTA, CDR2 FQGNSA. Germline trimming cut 4 bases from V and 4 bases from J; bases unmatched to any gene: 15. This CDR3 has 18 residues. This chain's CDR3 is CASSSKEAGGPWRETQYF. CDR3 nucleotides: TGTGCCAGCAGCTCCAAGGAAGCGGGGGGGCCCTGGAGAGAGACCCAGTACTTC.

In this sample, this clone turned up a few times. The chain carries TRBV15 and TRBJ2-3, with 10 nucleotides matching TRBD1. Germline V lookup: CDR1 LNHNV, CDR2 YYDKDF (reference sequence). V trimming: 4 bases; J trimming: 3 bases; junction bases outside the gene matches: 4. This CDR3 region has 15 residues. The CDR3 DNA is TGTGCCACCAGCATACCGGGACAGGGGACAGATACGCAGTATTTT. This sequence encodes CATSIPGQGTDTQYF. Complete variable domain (other parts from reference TRBV15 and TRBJ2-3): DAMVIQNPRYQVTQFGKPVTLSCSQTLNHNVMYWYQQKSSQAPKLLFHYYDKDFNNEADTPDNFQSRRPNTSFCFLDIRSPGLGDTAMYLCATSIPGQGTDTQYFGPGTRLTVL.

The V gene is TRBV9, the J gene TRBJ1-5; 10 positions match TRBD1. The CDR3 covers 14 residues. The germline gives CDR1 SGDLS, CDR2 YYNGEE. With V trimmed by 3 bases and J by 7 bases, 4 bases remained unmatched. The CDR3 loop reads CASSGGQGGQPQHF. The CDR3 DNA reads TGTGCCAGCAGCGGAGGACAGGGGGGACAGCCCCAGCATTTT. Looking up the rest from reference TRBV9 and TRBJ1-5 gives the full variable domain: DSGVTQTPKHLITATGQRVTLRCSPRSGDLSVYWYQQSLDQGLQFLIQYYNGEERAKGNILERFSAQQFPDLHSELNLSSLELGDSALYFCASSGGQGGQPQHFGDGTRLSIL.

This clone has ten or more counts. This rearrangement joins TRBV5-4 to TRBJ2-5; 8 bases align to TRBD1. CDR3 length equals 14 residues. Losses at the gene ends were 1 base for V and 7 bases for J; bases not matched to a gene: 6. Germline values: CDR1 SGHNT, CDR2 YYREEE (reference sequence). DNA for the CDR3: TGTGCCAGCAGCTTGAGGGATACAGGGGGGACCCAGTACTTC. As protein: CASSLRDTGGTQYF.

The sample holds a few counts of this clone. This sequence joins TRBV11-2 and TRBJ1-5; D remains ambiguous. The V gene's germline CDR1 is SGHAT and CDR2 FQNNGV. This CDR3 has 16 amino acids. The V end was cut by 1 base, the J end by 0 bases, with 10 bases between. CDR3 sequence: CASSLGGSYSNQPQHF. The DNA for the CDR3 is TGTGCCAGCAGCTTAGGTGGCAGTTATAGCAATCAGCCCCAGCATTTT.

This clone has just a few counts. The chain combines TRBV29-1 with TRBJ1-2; no reliable D call. Germline V gene sequence: CDR1 SQVTM, CDR2 ANQGSEA. V lost 1 base to trimming and J lost 2 bases, with 8 bases between them. The CDR3 is 13 residues long. The CDR3 DNA sequence: TGCAGCGTTGAAGTCCGGGTGAACTATGGCTACACCTTC. This codes for CSVEVRVNYGYTF.

This clone was detected only a few times. The chain couples TRBV5-1 to TRBJ2-3, with D maybe TRBD1 (5 bases). Trimming cost V 10 bases and J 3 bases, with 18 bases left between them. This CDR3 has 14 amino acids. The germline V gene has CDR1 SGHRS and CDR2 YFSETQ. For the CDR3, the DNA is TGCGCCTCCTCTGGGGCGGCGCCGACAGATACGCAGTATTTT. Translating it yields CASSGAAPTDTQYF.

V usage is TRBV25-1 and J usage is TRBJ1-2; D gene uncertain. CDR3 length equals 15 residues. Germline V gene data show CDR1 as MGHDK and CDR2 as SYGVNS. V was clipped by 3 bases and J by 2 bases, with 13 bases between them. CDR3 sequence reads: CASSDLADWNYGYTF. The CDR3, as DNA: TGTGCCAGCAGTGACTTGGCGGATTGGAACTATGGCTACACCTTC.

As DNA, the CDR3 is TGTGCCAGCAGCCGTGGGCGATCGAACACCGGGGAGCTGTTTTTT. Protein sequence: CASSRGRSNTGELFF. The rearrangement uses TRBV5-6 and TRBJ2-2; no reliable D call. Germline CDR1 is SGHDT and CDR2 is YYEEEE. Between the trimmed V and J ends, which lost 4 bases and 0 bases, there was a span of 10 bases. The CDR3 sequence is 15 residues long.

The chain is built from TRBV6-5 and TRBJ2-3; possibly TRBD2 for D (7 bases). This CDR3 spans 14 amino acids. V lost 10 bases and J 2 bases, leaving 16 bases between the germline ends. In germline, CDR1 is MNHEY, CDR2 SVGAGI. This chain's CDR3 is CATSFGGPTDTQYF. CDR3 nucleotides: TGTGCCACCTCATTCGGGGGGCCCACAGATACGCAGTATTTT.

The V call is TRBV7-2, the J call TRBJ2-7; 8 bases agree with TRBD1. The germline V gene has CDR1 SGHTA and CDR2 FQGNSA. With 5 bases clipped from V and 0 bases from J, the junction kept 6 bases outside the gene matches. The CDR3 covers 15 residues. The CDR3: CASSPRQGTSYEQYF. In DNA, the CDR3 is TGTGCCAGCAGCCCCAGACAGGGGACCTCCTACGAGCAGTACTTC.

This clone was picked up many times. The chain employs TRBV27 and TRBJ1-2; D is unresolved. Trimming removed 3 bases from V and 7 bases from J, with 12 bases in between. CDR1 is MNHEY and CDR2 is SMNVEV in the germline V gene (reference sequence). This CDR3 spans 13 amino acids. The CDR3 loop is CASSLRGGSGYTF. The CDR3 DNA follows: TGTGCCAGCAGTTTGCGGGGAGGCAGTGGCTACACCTTC.

This clone was observed a handful of times. The chain has TRBV19 and TRBJ1-1, with a weak D call TRBD1 (5 bases). Germline assignment: CDR1 LNHDA and CDR2 SQIVND (reference sequence). The CDR3 has 13 residues. The V end was cut by 6 bases, the J end by 2 bases, with 10 bases between. CDR3: CASRPDSNTEAFF. The DNA for the CDR3 is TGTGCCAGTAGGCCCGACAGTAACACTGAAGCTTTCTTT.